What follows are 19 T cell receptor beta chains derived from one specimen sequenced in a study of T cells expressing NK-cell markers. TCRdb re-analyzed the 5' RACE reads; it lists each CDR3 protein once, without DNA. The table for this sample gives about 160,000 distinct CDR3 sequences. Sequenced sample: blood T cells: a sorted CD56 or NKG2C T cell subset, CD4+ or CD8+ T cells, or bulk PBMC T cells (not recorded which). The receptors were gathered from a woman aged 18-69 years in good health.

The chain carries TRBV28 and TRBJ2-1; there is no DNA to check the TCRdb D call of TRBD1. The CDR3 totals 15 residues. The germline gives CDR1 MDHEN, CDR2 SYDVKM. The CDR3: CASSLQVGPYNEQFF.

This chain uses TRBV5-1 with TRBJ2-1; TCRdb proposes TRBD1, but this gene call is untestable without DNA. The CDR3 sequence is 15 residues long. Germline CDR1 reads SGHRS; CDR2 reads YFSETQ. CDR3 protein: CASTGGTGGWNEQFF.

V usage is TRBV2 and J usage is TRBJ1-1. The CDR3 runs to 13 residues. Germline values: CDR1 SNHLY, CDR2 FYNNEI. The CDR3 loop is CASSESMRTEAFF.

J is TRBJ2-2 and V is TRBV11-2; TCRdb returns TRBD2, unconfirmable since there is no DNA. The length of the CDR3 is 17 residues. From germline, CDR1 is SGHAT and CDR2 FQNNGV. The CDR3 here is CASSLVPSGRATGELFF.

CDR3 sequence: CASSSSDGKNSPLHF. The chain employs TRBV7-9 and TRBJ1-6. The germline V gene encodes CDR1 SEHNR and CDR2 FQNEAQ (reference sequence). This CDR3 is 15 amino acids long.

This rearrangement joins TRBV28 to TRBJ2-1; TCRdb's assignment of TRBD2 cannot be checked, as there is no DNA. The CDR3 consists of 16 residues. The germline V gene has CDR1 MDHEN and CDR2 SYDVKM. CDR3 region: CASSQSQLAAYNEQFF.

The chain has TRBV15 and TRBJ1-5; TCRdb indicates TRBD1, and absent DNA this call remains unverified. Germline V gives CDR1 LNHNV, CDR2 YYDKDF (reference sequence). CDR3 length: 16 amino acids. The CDR3 spells CATSRPPGTANQPQHF.

The chain has TRBV20-1 and TRBJ2-5. The CDR3 covers 13 residues. Germline lookup yields CDR1 DFQATT and CDR2 SNEGSKA (reference sequence). CDR3 loop: CSASVSPQETQYF.

The rearrangement links TRBV12-3 or TRBV12-4 to TRBJ2-2. The CDR3 is 12 amino acids. CDR3 sequence: CASSFTIGELFF.

The CDR3 region is CASSLTGDGEVFF. The gene calls are TRBV7-3 and TRBJ1-1; with no DNA, the TCRdb D assignment of TRBD1 cannot be verified. From germline, CDR1 is SGHTA and CDR2 FQGTGA. The CDR3 runs to 13 residues.

V usage is TRBV10-3 and J usage is TRBJ2-3; the D gene TCRdb calls, TRBD1, cannot be checked with no DNA. CDR3 length equals 14 residues. CDR1 is ENHRY, CDR2 SYGVKD, per germline. CDR3 region: CAIARDTSTDTQYF.

This clonotype counts as medium-sized (0.01 to 0.1%) by frequency. The chain uses TRBV20-1 and TRBJ1-1. This CDR3 has 11 amino acids. The V gene's germline CDR1 is DFQATT and CDR2 SNEGSKA (reference sequence). CDR3 region: CSIRVNTEAFF.

This chain uses TRBV4-1 with TRBJ1-1; no DNA is available, so the TRBD1 call from TCRdb remains unchecked. Germline CDR1 MGHRA, CDR2 YSYEKL. The CDR3 runs to 18 residues. The CDR3 region is CASSHPPRQGSVVTEAFF.

The chain employs TRBV12-3 or TRBV12-4 and TRBJ1-2; with no DNA, the TCRdb D assignment of TRBD1 cannot be verified. The CDR3 is 15 residues long. CDR3 amino acids: CASSLVRRGNYGYTF.

V usage is TRBV12-3 or TRBV12-4 and J usage is TRBJ2-2; absent DNA, TCRdb's TRBD1 call cannot be checked. The CDR3 consists of 17 residues. The CDR3 loop reads CASSLVAGTAFTGELFF.

The chain uses TRBV6-1 and TRBJ2-7; checking the TCRdb D call of TRBD2 is not possible without DNA. This CDR3 spans 14 amino acids. Germline V lookup: CDR1 MNHNS, CDR2 SASEGT. The CDR3 loop reads CASSPWASGYEQYF.

V and J are TRBV4-1 and TRBJ1-5; there is no DNA to check the TCRdb D call of TRBD1. The length of the CDR3 is 19 residues. Looked up from germline, CDR1 is MGHRA and CDR2 is YSYEKL. The CDR3 here is CASSQERTGGGGSNQPQHF.

This sequence joins TRBV2 and TRBJ2-7; lacking DNA, the TRBD1 call made by TCRdb goes unchecked. Germline values: CDR1 SNHLY, CDR2 FYNNEI. The CDR3 covers 15 residues. CDR3 loop: CASSDFAQGAKEQYF.

The chain is built from TRBV12-3 or TRBV12-4 and TRBJ2-7; with no DNA, the TCRdb D assignment of TRBD2 cannot be verified. The CDR3 runs 14 residues. This CDR3 reads CASSLASGVSEQYF.